This T cell receptor beta chain came from a study of graft-versus-host responses after intestinal transplantation. Germline V gene sequence: CDR1 SGDLS, CDR2 YYNGEE. Trimming stripped 1 base from V and 0 bases from J, with 10 bases between. The CDR3 contains 16 residues. Here immunoSEQ multiplex PCR was the method, and the copy in TCRdb shows in-frame clones only, minus some. This sample carries under 50,000 clones, approximately 93% of them seen once, and the ten largest clones take 3.5% to 4%. V usage is TRBV9 and J usage is TRBJ2-2; tentative D call: TRBD2 (5 bases). The TCR sequence derives from a human patient who received an intestinal transplant, so some T cells may come from the graft donor. The source material was PBMCs, sampled less than 750 days after intestinal transplantation. This CDR3 reads CASSVPPGANTGELFF. In DNA form, the CDR3 reads TGTGCCAGCAGCGTACCCCCCGGGGCGAACACCGGGGAGCTGTTTTTT.